One and the same sample provided the 14 T cell receptor beta chains below, sequenced in a study of cytomegalovirus exposure and HLA in healthy donors. The PCR made use of 60 Vbeta and 13 Jbeta primers. Repertoires were generated with immunoSEQ multiplex PCR, while TCRdb's copy carries only in-frame clones and drops some. The table has fewer than 150,000 clones, about 77% seen once. The specimen was PBMCs. These receptors were obtained from a woman in her twenties or thirties in good health and CMV-seropositive.

The chain recombines TRBV2 with TRBJ1-5; a weak D match, TRBD1 (6 bases). Per the germline V gene, CDR1 is SNHLY and CDR2 is FYNNEI. Trimming cost V 7 bases and J 0 bases, with 7 bases left between them. CDR3 length: 13 residues. The DNA of the CDR3 is TGTGCCAGCAACAGGGATAGCAATCAGCCCCAGCATTTT. This codes for CASNRDSNQPQHF.

The chain combines TRBV14 with TRBJ2-1, with D perhaps TRBD2 (6 bases). Germline loops: CDR1 SGHDN, CDR2 FVKESK. The CDR3 is 15 residues long. Trimming removed 5 bases from V and 4 bases from J, with 15 bases in between. For the CDR3, the DNA is TGTGCCAGCAGCGCTAATAGCGGAGGATACAATGAGCAGTTCTTC. Translated, it gives CASSANSGGYNEQFF.

The rearrangement uses TRBV9 and TRBJ2-2; 11 nucleotides align to TRBD2. This CDR3 is built from 14 residues. Trimming cost V 4 bases and J 7 bases; bases outside gene matches: 3. Germline values: CDR1 SGDLS, CDR2 YYNGEE. This CDR3 reads CASSPGLAVGELFF. The CDR3 region has the DNA TGTGCCAGCAGCCCGGGACTAGCGGTCGGGGAGCTGTTTTTT. Filled out from reference TRBV9 and TRBJ2-2, the complete variable domain reads DSGVTQTPKHLITATGQRVTLRCSPRSGDLSVYWYQQSLDQGLQFLIQYYNGEERAKGNILERFSAQQFPDLHSELNLSSLELGDSALYFCASSPGLAVGELFFGEGSRLTVL.

The chain employs TRBV11-3 and TRBJ2-5; tentatively, D is TRBD2 (5 bases). Germline CDR1 is SGHNT and CDR2 is YENEEA. V shed 5 bases and J shed 2 bases, with 18 bases lying between them. The CDR3 has 16 residues. CDR3 bases: TGTGCCAGCAGCCTCCCCCCCTCGGACTTGCAAGAGACCCAGTACTTC. It translates to CASSLPPSDLQETQYF.

The chain is built from TRBV10-2 and TRBJ2-7; 8 bases line up with TRBD1. Per the germline V gene, CDR1 is WSHSY and CDR2 is SAAADI. V was clipped by 6 bases and J by 6 bases; unmatched bases: 4. The CDR3 runs 12 residues. As DNA, the CDR3 is TGCGCCAGCAGGCAGGGGGCTGGCGAGCAGTACTTC. Protein: CASRQGAGEQYF.

The chain recombines TRBV19 with TRBJ2-5, with D unclear. V was pared by 3 bases and J by 0 bases, with 5 bases between. This CDR3 spans 13 amino acids. Germline V lookup: CDR1 LNHDA, CDR2 SQIVND (reference sequence). CDR3 DNA sequence: TGTGCCAGTAGTATTAGATACCAAGAGACCCAGTACTTC. This translates into CASSIRYQETQYF. Full variable domain (rest looked up from reference TRBV19 and TRBJ2-5): DGGITQSPKYLFRKEGQNVTLSCEQNLNHDAMYWYRQDPGQGLRLIYYSQIVNDFQKGDIAEGYSVSREKKESFPLTVTSAQKNPTAFYLCASSIRYQETQYFGPGTRLLVL.

The rearrangement joins TRBV7-9 to TRBJ1-1, with 7 nucleotides matching TRBD1. The CDR3 totals 13 residues. Per the germline V gene, CDR1 is SEHNR and CDR2 is FQNEAQ (reference sequence). V dropped 11 bases and J dropped 2; count of bases not matched to a gene: 8. CDR3 loop: CAGRTGRNTEAFF. In nucleotides, the CDR3 is TGTGCCGGAAGGACAGGCCGAAACACTGAAGCTTTCTTT.

The chain carries TRBV7-6 and TRBJ2-3, with 9 bases aligning to TRBD2. The length of the CDR3 is 16 residues. V dropped 5 bases and J dropped 3; count of bases not matched to a gene: 9. CDR1 and CDR2 from the germline V gene are SGHVS and FNYEAQ. The CDR3 coding sequence is TGTGCCAGCAGCCGCCATAGTAGCGGGAGTACAGATACGCAGTATTTT. Residues: CASSRHSSGSTDTQYF. The whole variable domain, filled in from reference TRBV7-6 and TRBJ2-3, reads GAGVSQSPRYKVTKRGQDVALRCDPISGHVSLYWYRQALGQGPEFLTYFNYEAQQDKSGLPNDRFSAERPEGSISTLTIQRTEQRDSAMYRCASSRHSSGSTDTQYFGPGTRLTVL.

The chain is built from TRBV30 and TRBJ2-3; 7 bases map to TRBD2. The CDR3 length is 14 residues. The V gene end was trimmed by 3 bases and the J gene end by 0 bases; junction bases not matched to a gene: 3. The germline CDR1 and CDR2 sequences are GTSNPN and SVGIG (reference sequence). CDR3 nucleotide sequence: TGTGCCTGGAGCCGGACTAGGAGCACAGATACGCAGTATTTT. The encoded protein is CAWSRTRSTDTQYF.

The chain is built from TRBV2 and TRBJ2-6, with D possibly matching TRBD1 (5 bases). The CDR3 has 15 residues. The ends were cut back, 4 bases at V and 2 bases at J, with 9 bases in the middle. Germline assignment: CDR1 SNHLY and CDR2 FYNNEI. The DNA for the CDR3 is TGTGCCAGCAGTGTTCAGGGTGCTGGGGCCAACGTCCTGACTTTC. Protein sequence: CASSVQGAGANVLTF.

The V and J genes are TRBV19 and TRBJ2-5, with 12 positions matching TRBD2. This CDR3 has 16 residues. J gave up 5 bases and V 7 bases, and 11 bases lay outside the gene matches. Germline V gene lookup returns CDR1 LNHDA and CDR2 SQIVND (reference sequence). CDR3 sequence reads: CASKETSGRWAETQYF. Written as DNA, the CDR3 is TGTGCCAGTAAAGAGACTAGCGGGAGATGGGCGGAGACCCAGTACTTC.

V is TRBV19 and J is TRBJ1-5, with D maybe TRBD1 (5 bases). The germline gives CDR1 LNHDA, CDR2 SQIVND (reference sequence). The V gene lost 4 bases and the J gene lost 6 bases, with 13 bases spanning the gap. The CDR3 totals 14 residues. CDR3 sequence reads: CASSTGLSAQPQHF. CDR3 DNA sequence: TGTGCCAGTAGTACAGGGTTGTCGGCTCAGCCCCAGCATTTT.

The rearrangement links TRBV2 to TRBJ2-1, with 14 bases fitting TRBD2. The CDR3 covers 18 residues. V shed 6 bases, J shed 2 bases, and the junction held 9 bases outside the gene matches. Germline V CDR1 and CDR2: SNHLY, FYNNEI. CDR3 loop: CASRPGTSGGPTYNEQFF. The CDR3 DNA follows: TGTGCCAGCAGACCAGGGACTAGCGGGGGACCAACCTACAATGAGCAGTTCTTC.

Only a few counts were recorded for this clone. The genes are TRBV19 and TRBJ2-7, with 10 nucleotides matching TRBD2. V lost 5 bases to trimming and J lost 0 bases; unmatched junction nucleotides: 7. The germline gives CDR1 LNHDA, CDR2 SQIVND (reference sequence). This CDR3 has 16 residues. The CDR3 loop is CASSLSTSGYSYEQYF. The CDR3, as DNA: TGTGCCAGTAGTTTGTCGACTAGCGGGTACTCCTACGAGCAGTACTTC.